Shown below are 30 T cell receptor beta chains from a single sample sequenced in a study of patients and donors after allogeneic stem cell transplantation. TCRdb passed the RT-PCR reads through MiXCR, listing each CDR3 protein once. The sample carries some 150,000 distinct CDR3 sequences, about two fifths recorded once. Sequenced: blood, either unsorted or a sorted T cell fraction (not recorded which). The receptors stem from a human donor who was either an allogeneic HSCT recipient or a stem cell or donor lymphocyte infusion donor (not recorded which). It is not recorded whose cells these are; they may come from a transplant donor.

The DNA of the CDR3 is TGTGCCATCAGTGAGTCACTCCTCCGGGGGAGGCCCAATGAGCAGTTCTTC. It specifies CAISESLLRGRPNEQFF. The gene calls are TRBV10-3 and TRBJ2-1, with a weak D call TRBD2 (6 bases). Trimming cost V 0 bases and J 6 bases, with 18 bases left between them. This CDR3 comprises 17 residues. CDR1 is ENHRY, CDR2 SYGVKD, per germline.

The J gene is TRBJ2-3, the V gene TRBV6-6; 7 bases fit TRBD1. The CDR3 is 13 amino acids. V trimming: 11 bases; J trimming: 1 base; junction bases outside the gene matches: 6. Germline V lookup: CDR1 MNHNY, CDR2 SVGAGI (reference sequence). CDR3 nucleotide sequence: TGTGCCGGGACAGAACGGGGCACAGATACGCAGTATTTT. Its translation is CAGTERGTDTQYF.

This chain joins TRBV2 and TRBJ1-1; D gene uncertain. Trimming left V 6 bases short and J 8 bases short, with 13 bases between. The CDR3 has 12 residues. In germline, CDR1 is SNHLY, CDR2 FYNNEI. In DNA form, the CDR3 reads TGTGCCAGCAGGGCGGGAACCTTAGAAGCTTTCTTT. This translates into CASRAGTLEAFF.

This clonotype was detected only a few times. CDR3 sequence: CASSDWTGVPWDTEAFF. As DNA, the CDR3 is TGTGCCAGCAGCGACTGGACAGGGGTCCCATGGGACACTGAAGCTTTCTTT. The rearrangement uses TRBV5-6 and TRBJ1-1; 9 nucleotides line up with TRBD1. After removal of 4 bases from V and 3 bases from J, the junction contained 13 bases not matched to a gene. This CDR3 contains 17 residues. The germline V gene has CDR1 SGHDT and CDR2 YYEEEE.

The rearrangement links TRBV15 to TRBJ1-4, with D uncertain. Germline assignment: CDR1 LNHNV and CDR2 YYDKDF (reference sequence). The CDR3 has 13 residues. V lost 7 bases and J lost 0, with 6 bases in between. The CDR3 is CATTEATNEKLFF. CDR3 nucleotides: TGTGCCACCACTGAGGCAACTAATGAAAAACTGTTTTTT. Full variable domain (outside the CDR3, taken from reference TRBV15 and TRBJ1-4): DAMVIQNPRYQVTQFGKPVTLSCSQTLNHNVMYWYQQKSSQAPKLLFHYYDKDFNNEADTPDNFQSRRPNTSFCFLDIRSPGLGDTAMYLCATTEATNEKLFFGSGTQLSVL.

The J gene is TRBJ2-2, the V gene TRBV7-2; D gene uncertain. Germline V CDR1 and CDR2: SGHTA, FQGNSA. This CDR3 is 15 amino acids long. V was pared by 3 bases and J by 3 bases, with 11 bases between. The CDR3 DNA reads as TGTGCCAGCAGCTTCCTTGCGCAGGACACCGGGGAGCTGTTTTTT. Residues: CASSFLAQDTGELFF.

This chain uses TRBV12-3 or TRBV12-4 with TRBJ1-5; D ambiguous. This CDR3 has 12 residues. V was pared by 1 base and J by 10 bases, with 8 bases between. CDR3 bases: TGTGCCAGCAGTTTAGGAGAAACCCCCCAGCATTTT. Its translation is CASSLGETPQHF.

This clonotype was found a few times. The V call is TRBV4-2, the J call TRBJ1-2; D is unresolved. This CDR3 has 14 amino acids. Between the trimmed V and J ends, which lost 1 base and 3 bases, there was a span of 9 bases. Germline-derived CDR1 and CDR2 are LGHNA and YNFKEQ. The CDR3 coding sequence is TGTGCCAGCAGCCAAGGGGGAGCGCACTATGGCTACACCTTC. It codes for CASSQGGAHYGYTF.

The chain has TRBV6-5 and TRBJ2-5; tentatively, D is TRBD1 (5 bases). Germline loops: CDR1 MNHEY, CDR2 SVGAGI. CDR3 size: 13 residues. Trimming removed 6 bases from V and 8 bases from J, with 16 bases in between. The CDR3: CASSTTPRETQYF. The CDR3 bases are TGTGCCAGCAGCACAACCCCCAGGGAAACCCAGTACTTC.

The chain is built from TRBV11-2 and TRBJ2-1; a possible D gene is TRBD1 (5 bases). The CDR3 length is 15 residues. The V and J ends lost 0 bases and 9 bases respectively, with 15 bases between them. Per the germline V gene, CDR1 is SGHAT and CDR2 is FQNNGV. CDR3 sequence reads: CASSLEQVRVVEQFF. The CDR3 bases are TGTGCCAGCAGCTTAGAACAGGTTAGGGTGGTTGAGCAGTTCTTC.

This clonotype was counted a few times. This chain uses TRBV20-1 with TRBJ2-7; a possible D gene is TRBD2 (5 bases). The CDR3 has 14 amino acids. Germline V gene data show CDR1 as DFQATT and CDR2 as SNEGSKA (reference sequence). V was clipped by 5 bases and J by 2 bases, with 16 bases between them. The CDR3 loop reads CSAPSSNGAYEQYF. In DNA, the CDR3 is TGCAGTGCTCCGTCCTCAAACGGGGCCTACGAGCAGTACTTC.

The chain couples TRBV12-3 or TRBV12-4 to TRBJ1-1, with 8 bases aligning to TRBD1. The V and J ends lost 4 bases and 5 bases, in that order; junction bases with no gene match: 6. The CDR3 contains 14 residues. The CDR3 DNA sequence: TGTGCCAGCAGTTCCGGGACAGGATGGACTGAAGCTTTCTTT. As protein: CASSSGTGWTEAFF.

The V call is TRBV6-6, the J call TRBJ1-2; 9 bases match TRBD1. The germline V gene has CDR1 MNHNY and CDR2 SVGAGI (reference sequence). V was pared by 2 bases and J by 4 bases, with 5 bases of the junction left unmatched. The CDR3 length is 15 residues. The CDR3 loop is CASSYGTGLRYGYTF. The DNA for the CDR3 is TGTGCCAGCAGTTACGGGACAGGGTTGCGCTATGGCTACACCTTC.

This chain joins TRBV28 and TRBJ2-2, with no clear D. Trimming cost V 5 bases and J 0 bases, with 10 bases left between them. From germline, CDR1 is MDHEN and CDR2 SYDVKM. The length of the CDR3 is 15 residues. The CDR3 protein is CASSRTDPNTGELFF. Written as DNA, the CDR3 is TGTGCCAGCAGTCGGACCGACCCGAACACCGGGGAGCTGTTTTTT.

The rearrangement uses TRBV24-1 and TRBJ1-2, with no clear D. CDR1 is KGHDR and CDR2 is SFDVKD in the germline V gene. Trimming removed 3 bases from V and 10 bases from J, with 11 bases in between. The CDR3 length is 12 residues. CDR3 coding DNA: TGTGCCACCAGTGATACGAGAGGAAACTACACCTTC. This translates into CATSDTRGNYTF.

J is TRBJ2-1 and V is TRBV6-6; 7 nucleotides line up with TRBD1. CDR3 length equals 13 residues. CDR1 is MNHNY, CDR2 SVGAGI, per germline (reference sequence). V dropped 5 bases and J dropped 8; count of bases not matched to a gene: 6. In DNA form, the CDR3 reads TGTGCCAGCAGTCCCGGGACAGTCGATGAGCAGTTCTTC. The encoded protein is CASSPGTVDEQFF.

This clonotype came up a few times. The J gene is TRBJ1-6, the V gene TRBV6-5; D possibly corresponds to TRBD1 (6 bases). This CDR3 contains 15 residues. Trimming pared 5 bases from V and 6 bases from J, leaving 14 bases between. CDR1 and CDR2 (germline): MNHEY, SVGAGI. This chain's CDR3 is CASSPTGSANSPLHF. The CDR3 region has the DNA TGTGCCAGCAGTCCTACAGGGTCGGCTAATTCACCCCTCCACTTT.

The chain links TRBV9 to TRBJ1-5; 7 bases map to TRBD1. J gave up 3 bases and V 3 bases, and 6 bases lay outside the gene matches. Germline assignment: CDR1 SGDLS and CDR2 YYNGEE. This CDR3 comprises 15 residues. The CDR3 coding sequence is TGTGCCAGCAGCGCCCCCGGACAGGCCAATCAGCCCCAGCATTTT. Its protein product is CASSAPGQANQPQHF.

CDR3 residues: CASSRQELNEQFF. The DNA of the CDR3 is TGCGCCAGCAGCCGACAGGAACTCAATGAGCAGTTCTTC. The chain combines TRBV5-1 with TRBJ2-1, with a tentative D call TRBD1 (6 bases). The germline gives CDR1 SGHRS, CDR2 YFSETQ. The V end lost 4 bases, the J end lost 6 bases, and 11 bases lay between the germline ends. CDR3 length: 13 residues.

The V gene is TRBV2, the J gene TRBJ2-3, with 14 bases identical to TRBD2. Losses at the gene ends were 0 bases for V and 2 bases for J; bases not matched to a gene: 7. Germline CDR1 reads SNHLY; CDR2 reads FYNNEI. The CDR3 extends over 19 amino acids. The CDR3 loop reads CASSEASVGLAGDTDTQYF. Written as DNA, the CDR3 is TGTGCCAGCAGTGAAGCCTCAGTGGGACTAGCGGGGGACACAGATACGCAGTATTTT.

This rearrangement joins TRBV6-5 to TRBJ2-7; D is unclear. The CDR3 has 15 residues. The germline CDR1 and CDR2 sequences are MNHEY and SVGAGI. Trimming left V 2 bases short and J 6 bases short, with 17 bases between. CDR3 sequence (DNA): TGTGCCAGCAGTTACGCGCCCTGGGATTTCAGCGAGCAGTACTTC. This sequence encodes CASSYAPWDFSEQYF.

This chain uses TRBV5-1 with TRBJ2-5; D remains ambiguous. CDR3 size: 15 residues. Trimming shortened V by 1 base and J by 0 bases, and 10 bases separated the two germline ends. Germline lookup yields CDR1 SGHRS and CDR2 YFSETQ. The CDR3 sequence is CASSLRAPYQETQYF. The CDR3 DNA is TGCGCCAGCAGCTTGCGGGCGCCGTACCAAGAGACCCAGTACTTC.

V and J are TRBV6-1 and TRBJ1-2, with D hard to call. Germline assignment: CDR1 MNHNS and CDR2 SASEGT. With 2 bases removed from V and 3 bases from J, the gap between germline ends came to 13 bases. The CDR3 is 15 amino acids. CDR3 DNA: TGTGCCAGCAGTGAATACGAGGGCAGCGACTATGGCTACACCTTC. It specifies CASSEYEGSDYGYTF.

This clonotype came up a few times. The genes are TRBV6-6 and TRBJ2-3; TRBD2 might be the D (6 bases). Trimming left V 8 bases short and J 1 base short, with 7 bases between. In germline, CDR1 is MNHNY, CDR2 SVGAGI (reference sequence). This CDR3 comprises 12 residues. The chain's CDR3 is CASWGGTDTQYF. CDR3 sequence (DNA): TGTGCCAGCTGGGGGGGCACAGATACGCAGTATTTT.

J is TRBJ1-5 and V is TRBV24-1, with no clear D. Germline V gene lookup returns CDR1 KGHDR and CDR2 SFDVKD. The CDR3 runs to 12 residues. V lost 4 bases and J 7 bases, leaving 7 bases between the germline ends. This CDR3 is CATSEPAQPQHF. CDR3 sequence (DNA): TGTGCCACCAGTGAACCCGCCCAGCCCCAGCATTTT.

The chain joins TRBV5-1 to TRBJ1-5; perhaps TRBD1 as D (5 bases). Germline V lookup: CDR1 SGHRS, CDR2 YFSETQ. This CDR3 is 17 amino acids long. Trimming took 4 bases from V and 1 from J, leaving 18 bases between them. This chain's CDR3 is CASSLAPGGSSNQPQHF. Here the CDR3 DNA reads TGCGCCAGCAGCCTAGCTCCGGGGGGTTCCAGCAATCAGCCCCAGCATTTT.

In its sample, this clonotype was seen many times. CDR3 region: CSVRESTDTQYF. In DNA, the CDR3 is TGCAGCGTACGGGAGAGCACAGATACGCAGTATTTT. This chain joins TRBV29-1 and TRBJ2-3; a weak D match, TRBD2 (6 bases). The CDR3 contains 12 residues. Germline V gives CDR1 SQVTM, CDR2 ANQGSEA. V gave up 6 bases and J gave up 0 bases, with 7 bases separating them.

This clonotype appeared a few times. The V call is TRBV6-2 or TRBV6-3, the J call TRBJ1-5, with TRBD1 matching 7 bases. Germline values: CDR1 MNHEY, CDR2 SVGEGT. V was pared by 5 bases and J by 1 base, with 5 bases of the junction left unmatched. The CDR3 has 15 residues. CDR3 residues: CASSLTGESNQPQHF. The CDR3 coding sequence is TGTGCCAGCAGTCTTACAGGGGAGAGCAATCAGCCCCAGCATTTT.

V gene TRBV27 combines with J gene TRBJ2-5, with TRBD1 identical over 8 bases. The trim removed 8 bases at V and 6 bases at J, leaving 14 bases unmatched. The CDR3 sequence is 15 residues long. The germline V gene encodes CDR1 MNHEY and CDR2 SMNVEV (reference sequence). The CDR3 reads CASSRSTGGAQTQYF. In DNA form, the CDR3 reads TGTGCCAGCTCGCGAAGCACAGGGGGTGCCCAGACCCAGTACTTC.

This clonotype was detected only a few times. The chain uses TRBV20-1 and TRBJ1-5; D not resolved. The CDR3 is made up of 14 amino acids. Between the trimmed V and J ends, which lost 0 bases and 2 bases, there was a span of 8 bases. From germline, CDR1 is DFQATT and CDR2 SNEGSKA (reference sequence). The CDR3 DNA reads TGCAGTGCTAGAGATCTAGGCGGCAATCAGCCCCAGCATTTT. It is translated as CSARDLGGNQPQHF.